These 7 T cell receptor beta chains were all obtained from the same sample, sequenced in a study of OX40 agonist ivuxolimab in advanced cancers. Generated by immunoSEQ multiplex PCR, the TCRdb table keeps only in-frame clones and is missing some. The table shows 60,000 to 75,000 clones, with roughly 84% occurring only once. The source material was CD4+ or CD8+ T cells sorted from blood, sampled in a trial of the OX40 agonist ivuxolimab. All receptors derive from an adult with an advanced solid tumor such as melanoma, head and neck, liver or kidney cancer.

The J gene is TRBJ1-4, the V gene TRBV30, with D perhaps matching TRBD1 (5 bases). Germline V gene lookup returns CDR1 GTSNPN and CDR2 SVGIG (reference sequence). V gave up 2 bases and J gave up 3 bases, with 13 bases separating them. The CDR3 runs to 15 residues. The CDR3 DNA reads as TGTGCCTGGAGTCCAGGGACCAGCCCTAATGAAAAACTGTTTTTT. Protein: CAWSPGTSPNEKLFF. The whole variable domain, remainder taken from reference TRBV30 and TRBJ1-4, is SQTIHQWPATLVQPVGSPLSLECTVEGTSNPNLYWYRQAAGRGLQLLFYSVGIGQISSEVPQNLSASRPQDRQFILSSKKLLLSDSGFYLCAWSPGTSPNEKLFFGSGTQLSVL.

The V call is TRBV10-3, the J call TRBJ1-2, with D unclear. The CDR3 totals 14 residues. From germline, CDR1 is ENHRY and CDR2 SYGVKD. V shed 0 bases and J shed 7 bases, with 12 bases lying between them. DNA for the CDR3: TGTGCCATCAGTGAGTCCTCCCAATGGGCTGGCTACACCTTC. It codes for CAISESSQWAGYTF.

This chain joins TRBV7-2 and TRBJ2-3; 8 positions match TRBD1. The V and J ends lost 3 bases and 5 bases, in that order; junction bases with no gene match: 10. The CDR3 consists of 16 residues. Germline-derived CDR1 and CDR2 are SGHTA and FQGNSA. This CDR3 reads CASSLYQGAEGDTQYF. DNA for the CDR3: TGTGCCAGCAGCTTGTATCAGGGGGCTGAGGGAGATACGCAGTATTTT.

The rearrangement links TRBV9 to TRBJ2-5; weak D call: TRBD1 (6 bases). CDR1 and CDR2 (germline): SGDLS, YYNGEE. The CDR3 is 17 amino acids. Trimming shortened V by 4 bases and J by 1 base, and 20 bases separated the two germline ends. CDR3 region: CASSRRGGWAVQETQYF. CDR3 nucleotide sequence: TGTGCCAGCAGCCGTCGAGGGGGATGGGCGGTCCAAGAGACCCAGTACTTC.

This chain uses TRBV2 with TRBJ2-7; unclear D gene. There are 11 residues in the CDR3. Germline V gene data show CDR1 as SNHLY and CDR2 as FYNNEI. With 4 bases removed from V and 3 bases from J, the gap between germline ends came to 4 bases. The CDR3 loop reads CASSGNYEQYF. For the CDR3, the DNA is TGTGCCAGCAGTGGAAACTACGAGCAGTACTTC.

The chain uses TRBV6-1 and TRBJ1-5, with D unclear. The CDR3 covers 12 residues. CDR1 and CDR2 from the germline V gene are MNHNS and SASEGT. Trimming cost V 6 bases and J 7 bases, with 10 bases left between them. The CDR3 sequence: CASRSGNQPQHF. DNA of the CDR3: TGTGCCAGCAGGTCGGGGAACCAGCCCCAGCATTTT.

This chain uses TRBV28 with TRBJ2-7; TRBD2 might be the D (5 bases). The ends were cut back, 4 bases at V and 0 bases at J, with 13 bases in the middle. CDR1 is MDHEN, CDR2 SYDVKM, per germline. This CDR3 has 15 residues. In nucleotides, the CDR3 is TGTGCCAGCAGTTCCGGATGGGAGCGCTCCTACGAGCAGTACTTC. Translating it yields CASSSGWERSYEQYF.